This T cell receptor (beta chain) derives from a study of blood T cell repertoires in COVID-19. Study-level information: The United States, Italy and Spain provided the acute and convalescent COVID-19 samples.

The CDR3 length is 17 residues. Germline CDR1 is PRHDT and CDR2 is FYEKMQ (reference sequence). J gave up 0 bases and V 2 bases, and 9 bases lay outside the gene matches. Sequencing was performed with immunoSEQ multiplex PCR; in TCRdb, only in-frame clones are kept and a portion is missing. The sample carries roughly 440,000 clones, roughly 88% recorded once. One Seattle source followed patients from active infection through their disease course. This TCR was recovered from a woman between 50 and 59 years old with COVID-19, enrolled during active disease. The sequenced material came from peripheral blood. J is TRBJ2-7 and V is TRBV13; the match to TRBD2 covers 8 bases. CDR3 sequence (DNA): TGTGCCAGCAGCTTAACTCGGTCTAGCGGGTCCTCCTACGAGCAGTACTTC. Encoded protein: CASSLTRSSGSSYEQYF.